Listed here are 20 T cell receptor beta chains from one sample, sequenced in a study of T cell responses to AZD1222 COVID-19 vaccine (dated by TCRdb to the early 2020s). Libraries were prepared through the immunoSEQ multiplex PCR assay. The source is immuneACCESS, and TCRdb retained only in-frame sequences with V and J called. Part of the clones is not carried over; for the studies checked, unresolved V genes explain less than half of this, and the remainder is unexplained. The sample table lists fewer than 120,000 clones, approximately 90% of them with a count of one. Of the sample, around 3.2% falls within the top ten clones. The sample's time point, from its label and the paper: baseline before first vaccination. Sample: peripheral blood, taken on day 0 of AZD1222 vaccination. The receptors originated from an adult in good health.

This sequence joins TRBV6-5 and TRBJ1-5; TRBD1 aligns across 8 bases. J lost 6 bases, V lost 6 bases, and 10 bases had no gene match. Germline V gene sequence: CDR1 MNHEY, CDR2 SVGAGI. There are 15 residues in the CDR3. In DNA form, the CDR3 reads TGTGCCAGCAGGCCAGACAGGGGATACGGTCAGCCCCAGCATTTT. It yields the protein CASRPDRGYGQPQHF.

The V call is TRBV7-9, the J call TRBJ1-2; D is ambiguous. Germline V gives CDR1 SEHNR, CDR2 FQNEAQ (reference sequence). V lost 1 base and J 2 bases, leaving 5 bases between the germline ends. The CDR3 consists of 13 residues. The CDR3 DNA follows: TGTGCCAGCAGCTTAGGCAACAACTATGGCTACACCTTC. This gives the protein CASSLGNNYGYTF.

The chain employs TRBV10-3 and TRBJ2-2, with TRBD1 as a possible D gene (6 bases). Germline assignment: CDR1 ENHRY and CDR2 SYGVKD. Trimming pared 7 bases from V and 5 bases from J, leaving 8 bases between. The CDR3 has 12 amino acids. The CDR3 region has the DNA TGTGCCATCAAGGGGGATACCGGGGAGCTGTTTTTT. Residues: CAIKGDTGELFF.

This clone has just one count. The V gene is TRBV9, the J gene TRBJ1-6, with D tentatively TRBD1 (6 bases). Germline V CDR1 and CDR2: SGDLS, YYNGEE. The V and J ends lost 3 bases and 3 bases respectively, with 10 bases between them. CDR3 length: 15 residues. The CDR3 DNA reads as TGTGCCAGCAGCGAACGACAGGTCTATAATTCACCCCTCCACTTT. It yields the protein CASSERQVYNSPLHF.

The chain uses TRBV28 and TRBJ1-2; D might be TRBD1 (5 bases). In germline, CDR1 is MDHEN, CDR2 SYDVKM. The CDR3 sequence is 14 residues long. Trimming took 6 bases from V and 4 from J, leaving 15 bases between them. The CDR3 DNA reads as TGTGCCAGCAGCTCGGGTACAGGATCCTATGGCTACACCTTC. Translation gives CASSSGTGSYGYTF.

The V and J genes are TRBV3-1 (or the pseudogene TRBV3-2) and TRBJ2-3; D gene unclear. The V end lost 6 bases, the J end lost 0 bases, and 7 bases lay between the germline ends. The CDR3 is 13 amino acids. Germline loops: CDR1 LGHDT, CDR2 YNNKEL (reference sequence). CDR3 in DNA: TGTGCCAGCAGACCGGCTAGCACAGATACGCAGTATTTT. It encodes CASRPASTDTQYF.

The genes are TRBV4-3 and TRBJ1-2, with a weak D call TRBD1 (6 bases). V was pared by 5 bases and J by 7 bases, with 14 bases between. CDR1 is LGHNA and CDR2 is YSLEER in the germline V gene. This CDR3 comprises 13 residues. CDR3 loop: CASSNRVSFGYTF. In DNA, the CDR3 is TGCGCCAGCAGCAACAGGGTTTCTTTTGGCTACACCTTC.

The V gene is TRBV11-2, the J gene TRBJ1-1, with D hard to call. Germline V gene lookup returns CDR1 SGHAT and CDR2 FQNNGV. This CDR3 comprises 14 residues. Deletions cut 7 bases from V and 1 base from J, with 13 bases between. CDR3 in DNA: TGTGCCAGCACCTTGAAAACTGGGAACACTGAAGCTTTCTTT. This sequence encodes CASTLKTGNTEAFF.

The genes are TRBV7-2 and TRBJ1-1; possible D gene TRBD1, 5 bases. The CDR3 is 14 amino acids. Trimming removed 5 bases at V and 6 bases at J, with 16 bases between. Germline CDR1 reads SGHTA; CDR2 reads FQGNSA. CDR3 sequence reads: CASSEVGLGAEAFF. The DNA for the CDR3 is TGTGCCAGCAGCGAAGTGGGACTGGGGGCTGAAGCTTTCTTT.

The V and J genes are TRBV5-1 and TRBJ2-3; D unresolved. The CDR3 consists of 16 residues. Germline V gene sequence: CDR1 SGHRS, CDR2 YFSETQ. V was trimmed by 4 bases and J by 6 bases, leaving 21 bases between them. The CDR3 nucleotides read TGCGCCAGCAGCCCCGAGACCCAGGCGCGCAGTGATACGCAGTATTTT. Protein: CASSPETQARSDTQYF.

This clone was observed once. This chain connects TRBV12-5 to TRBJ1-1; 8 positions match TRBD1. From germline, CDR1 is LGHNT and CDR2 FRNRAP. The CDR3 has 14 amino acids. After removal of 4 bases from V and 5 bases from J, the junction contained 6 bases not matched to a gene. Here the CDR3 reads CASGSGQGWTEAFF. The CDR3 DNA reads TGTGCTAGTGGTTCTGGACAGGGATGGACTGAAGCTTTCTTT.

In its sample, this clone was seen once. This rearrangement joins TRBV19 to TRBJ1-3; D gene ambiguous. Germline lookup yields CDR1 LNHDA and CDR2 SQIVND (reference sequence). The CDR3 is made up of 16 amino acids. V was pared by 6 bases and J by 0 bases, with 15 bases between. CDR3 bases: TGTGCCAGTAGCCCCGCGGGAGGTAGCTCTGGAAACACCATATATTTT. This gives the protein CASSPAGGSSGNTIYF.

This rearrangement joins TRBV5-8 to TRBJ1-3, with 11 bases lining up with TRBD1. In germline, CDR1 is SGHTS, CDR2 YDEGEE. V trimming: 4 bases; J trimming: 3 bases; junction bases outside the gene matches: 9. There are 17 residues in the CDR3. The CDR3 here is CASSRTLGQGVGNTIYF. CDR3 coding DNA: TGTGCCAGCAGCCGTACCCTGGGACAGGGGGTTGGAAACACCATATATTTT.

This sequence joins TRBV12-3 or TRBV12-4 and TRBJ2-7; 7 bases match TRBD1. Trimming removed 5 bases from V and 6 bases from J; junction bases left unmatched: 7. The CDR3 is made up of 13 amino acids. Here the CDR3 reads CASSPGQVGEQYF. Written as DNA, the CDR3 is TGTGCCAGCAGTCCAGGACAGGTCGGCGAGCAGTACTTC.

V and J are TRBV3-1 (or the pseudogene TRBV3-2) and TRBJ2-7, with 7 bases matching TRBD2. Trimming removed 3 bases from V and 4 bases from J; junction bases left unmatched: 6. CDR1 LGHDT and CDR2 YNNKEL come from the germline V gene (reference sequence). CDR3 length: 14 residues. CDR3 in DNA: TGTGCCAGCAGCCAGGGGGGGGATTGGTACGAGCAGTACTTC. Translated: CASSQGGDWYEQYF.

This rearrangement joins TRBV7-9 to TRBJ2-6; D gene unclear. This CDR3 region has 13 residues. The germline V gene encodes CDR1 SEHNR and CDR2 FQNEAQ (reference sequence). V was clipped by 1 base and J by 3 bases, with 1 base between them. The CDR3 is CASSLVGANVLTF. CDR3 nucleotides: TGTGCCAGCAGCTTAGTTGGGGCCAACGTCCTGACTTTC.

The chain carries TRBV20-1 and TRBJ1-2, with 9 bases fitting TRBD1. CDR1 and CDR2 (germline): DFQATT, SNEGSKA (reference sequence). After removal of 3 bases from V and 5 bases from J, the junction contained 7 bases not matched to a gene. The CDR3 consists of 14 residues. CDR3 amino acids: CSASTGQGLYGYTF. The DNA for the CDR3 is TGCAGTGCTAGTACCGGACAGGGGCTATATGGCTACACCTTC.

The CDR3 DNA reads TGTGCCAGCAGCCAAGATCTTGGACAGGGGGCTGAAAAACTGTTTTTT. Protein sequence: CASSQDLGQGAEKLFF. The J gene is TRBJ1-4, the V gene TRBV3-1 (or the pseudogene TRBV3-2); 11 nucleotides agree with TRBD1. The V gene's germline CDR1 is LGHDT and CDR2 YNNKEL (reference sequence). The CDR3 extends over 16 amino acids. J gave up 7 bases and V 0 bases, and 4 bases lay outside the gene matches.

This clone turned up a few times. J is TRBJ1-1 and V is TRBV28; no clear D. The V gene's germline CDR1 is MDHEN and CDR2 SYDVKM. This CDR3 region has 15 residues. Trimming removed 8 bases at V and 1 base at J, with 17 bases between. CDR3 residues: CASVWAGTRNTEAFF. The CDR3 coding sequence is TGTGCCAGCGTGTGGGCAGGAACGCGGAACACTGAAGCTTTCTTT.

This chain joins TRBV6-2 or TRBV6-3 and TRBJ2-5; D is unresolved. CDR3 length: 14 residues. V lost 2 bases and J lost 4, with 11 bases in between. CDR1 is MNHEY and CDR2 is SVGEGT in the germline V gene. The CDR3 coding sequence is TGTGCCAGCAGTTACACTGGCAGTCGAGAGACCCAGTACTTC. Its translation is CASSYTGSRETQYF.